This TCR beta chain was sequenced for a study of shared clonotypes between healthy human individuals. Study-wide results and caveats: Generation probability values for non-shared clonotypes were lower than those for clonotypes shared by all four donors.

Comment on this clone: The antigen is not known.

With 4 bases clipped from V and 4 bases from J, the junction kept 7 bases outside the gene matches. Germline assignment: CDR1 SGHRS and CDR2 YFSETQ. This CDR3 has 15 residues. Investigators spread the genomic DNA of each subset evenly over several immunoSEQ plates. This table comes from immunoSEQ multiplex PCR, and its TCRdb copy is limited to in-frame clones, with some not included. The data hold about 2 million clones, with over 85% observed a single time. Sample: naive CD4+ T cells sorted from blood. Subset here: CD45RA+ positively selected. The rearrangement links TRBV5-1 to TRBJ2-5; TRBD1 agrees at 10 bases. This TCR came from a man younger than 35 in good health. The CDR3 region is CASSVGTGVLETQYF. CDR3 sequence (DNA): TGCGCCAGCAGCGTCGGGACAGGGGTATTAGAGACCCAGTACTTC. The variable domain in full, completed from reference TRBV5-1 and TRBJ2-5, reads KAGVTQTPRYLIKTRGQQVTLSCSPISGHRSVSWYQQTPGQGLQFLFEYFSETQRNKGNFPGRFSGRQFSNSRSEMNVSTLELGDSALYLCASSVGTGVLETQYFGPGTRLLVL.